Listed below are T cell receptor beta chains from one sample, sequenced in a study of vaccination and CD4 T cells after COVID-19. No cognate antigen is known for these TCRs. TCRdb recomputed calls from the PCR reads with MiXCR, one row per CDR3 protein. The sample contains about 20,000 distinct CDR3 sequences, roughly 70% of which appear only once. The specimen sequenced was CD4+ T cells from blood, cultured in vitro. The receptors here all came from a human donor who had recovered from COVID-19. Each CDR3 is given without its conserved first and last residue. The D gene is left open where the match is weak. Only some rows state a clone size, as once, few, many or a class for expanded clones.

V,J,size,D,CDR3
TRBV27,TRBJ1-2,few,-,ASSSRGQGYYGYT
TRBV20-1,TRBJ2-1,-,TRBD2,SAGSGTSGVHNEQF
TRBV15,TRBJ2-1,-,TRBD2,ATSMRSGRLWDEQF
TRBV4-2,TRBJ1-2,-,-,ASSQAQENYGYT
TRBV6-2/TRBV6-3,TRBJ1-1,-,-,ASSWGVGTEAF
TRBV20-1,TRBJ1-1,once,-,SASTLSFLNTEAF
TRBV20-1,TRBJ2-4,-,-,SARDGAKNIQY
TRBV20-1,TRBJ1-2,-,TRBD1,SARDLVPGGGYGYT
TRBV20-1,TRBJ1-5,few,-,SAREFRGSNQPQH
TRBV11-2,TRBJ1-1,-,-,ASSFSEGTEAF
TRBV3-1,TRBJ1-1,-,-,ASSQAGMNTEAF
TRBV11-2,TRBJ2-7,-,-,ASSPQWSGEQY
TRBV6-1,TRBJ1-6,-,-,ASSRRMGPSTYNSPLH
TRBV6-1,TRBJ2-2,few,-,ASTWGFTVTGELF
TRBV7-2,TRBJ2-7,-,-,ASSRYSSEQY
TRBV21-1,TRBJ2-4,-,-,AGGRTEREFDIQY
TRBV7-2,TRBJ2-1,-,-,ASTPMSSYNEQF
TRBV2,TRBJ1-5,few,-,ASSDQQGHQPQH
TRBV19,TRBJ1-5,few,TRBD1,ASRTGGFSNQPQH
TRBV7-9,TRBJ1-1,-,TRBD1,ASSRAGQGARTEAF
TRBV21-1,TRBJ1-5,few,-,ASSKEVDRTYSNQPQH
TRBV2,TRBJ1-2,few,TRBD1,ASRPGTGESGYT
TRBV5-5,TRBJ2-5,-,-,ASSLGPGGEETQY
TRBV6-1,TRBJ2-3,-,-,ASSPGWTPPDTQY
TRBV19,TRBJ1-1,-,-,ASTFRNTEAF
TRBV20-1,TRBJ2-3,-,TRBD2,SAGGRLAGGPTDTQY
TRBV28,TRBJ1-2,-,-,ASSLSNGGRDGYT
TRBV24-1,TRBJ2-1,-,TRBD2,ATGRGGASGGNEQF
TRBV10-2,TRBJ1-5,-,-,ASSESGLNQPQH
TRBV10-3,TRBJ1-1,once,-,AISDIGTEAF
TRBV20-1,TRBJ1-1,-,-,SAPRQVNTEAF
TRBV19,TRBJ1-2,-,-,ASSPRFPLGGYT
TRBV5-1,TRBJ1-6,-,-,ASYSRKGCSYNSPLH
TRBV7-2,TRBJ2-2,-,TRBD2,ASSSRTSGAGELF
TRBV25-1,TRBJ1-2,-,-,ASSELGGHLNYGYT
TRBV6-1,TRBJ1-6,-,TRBD1,ASSHRGDNSPLH
TRBV6-1,TRBJ2-2,-,TRBD1,ASSPDRADTGELF
TRBV11-2,TRBJ1-6,once,-,ASSLDGSNSPLH
TRBV6-2/TRBV6-3,TRBJ2-3,-,-,ASSYGPRDSPDTQY